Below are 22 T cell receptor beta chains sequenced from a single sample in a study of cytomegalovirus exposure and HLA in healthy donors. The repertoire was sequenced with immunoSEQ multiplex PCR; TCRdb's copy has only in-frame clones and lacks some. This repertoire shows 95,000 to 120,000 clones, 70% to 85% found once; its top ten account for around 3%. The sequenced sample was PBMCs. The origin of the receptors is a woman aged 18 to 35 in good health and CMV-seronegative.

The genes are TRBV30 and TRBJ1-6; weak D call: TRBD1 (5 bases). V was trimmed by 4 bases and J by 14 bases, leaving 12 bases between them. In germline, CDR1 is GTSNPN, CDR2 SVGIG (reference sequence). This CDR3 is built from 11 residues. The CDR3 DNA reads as TGTGCCTGGACCGAGGGGAGGACCCTCCACTTT. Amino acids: CAWTEGRTLHF.

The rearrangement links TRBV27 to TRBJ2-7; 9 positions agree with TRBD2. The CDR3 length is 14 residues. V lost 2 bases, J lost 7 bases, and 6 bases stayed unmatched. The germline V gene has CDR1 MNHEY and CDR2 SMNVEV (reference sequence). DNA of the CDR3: TGTGCCAGCAGTTTAGGGCTAGCGGGGAAGGAGCAGTACTTC. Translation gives CASSLGLAGKEQYF.

The CDR3 DNA is TGTGCGACGGTAAGGGGCTCCTACGAGCAGTACTTC. This gives the protein CATVRGSYEQYF. J is TRBJ2-7 and V is TRBV30, with a tentative D call TRBD1 (5 bases). Germline V CDR1 and CDR2: GTSNPN, SVGIG (reference sequence). This CDR3 is built from 12 residues.

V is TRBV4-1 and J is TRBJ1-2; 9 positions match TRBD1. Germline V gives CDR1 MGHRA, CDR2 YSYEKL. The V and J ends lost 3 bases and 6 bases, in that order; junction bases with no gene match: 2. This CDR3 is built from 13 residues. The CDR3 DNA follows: TGCGCCAGCAGCCATAGGACAGGGGATGGCTACACCTTC. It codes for CASSHRTGDGYTF.

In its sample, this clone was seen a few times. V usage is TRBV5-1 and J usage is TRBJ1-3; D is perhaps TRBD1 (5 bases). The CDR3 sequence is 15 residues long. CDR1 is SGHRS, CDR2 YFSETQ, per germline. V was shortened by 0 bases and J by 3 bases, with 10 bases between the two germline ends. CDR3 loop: CASSLGQGGGNTIYF. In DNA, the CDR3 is TGCGCCAGCAGCTTGGGCCAGGGAGGTGGAAACACCATATATTTT.

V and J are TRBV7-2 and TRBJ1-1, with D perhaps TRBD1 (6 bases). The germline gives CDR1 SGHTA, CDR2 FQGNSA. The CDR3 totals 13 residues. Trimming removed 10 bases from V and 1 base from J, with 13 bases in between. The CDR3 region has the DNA TGTGCCACAAGGGGGGGGGCGAACACTGAAGCTTTCTTT. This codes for CATRGGANTEAFF.

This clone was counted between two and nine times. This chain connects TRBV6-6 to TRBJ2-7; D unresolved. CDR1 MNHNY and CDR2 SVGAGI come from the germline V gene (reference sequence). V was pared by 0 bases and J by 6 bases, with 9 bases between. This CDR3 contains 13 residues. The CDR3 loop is CASSYSAPSEQYF. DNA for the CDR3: TGTGCCAGCAGTTACTCGGCCCCCTCCGAGCAGTACTTC.

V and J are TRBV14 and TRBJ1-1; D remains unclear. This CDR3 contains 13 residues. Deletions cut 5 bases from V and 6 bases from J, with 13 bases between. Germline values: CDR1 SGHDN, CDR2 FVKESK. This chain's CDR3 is CASSSSHGAEAFF. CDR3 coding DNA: TGTGCCAGCAGCTCTAGCCATGGGGCTGAAGCTTTCTTT.

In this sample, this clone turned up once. Here the CDR3 DNA reads TGCGCCAGCAGCTTAACGGAGACGGACAATGGCGAGCAGTACTTC. It translates to CASSLTETDNGEQYF. This chain connects TRBV5-1 to TRBJ2-7; TRBD1 might be the D (5 bases). The germline gives CDR1 SGHRS, CDR2 YFSETQ. V was cut by 2 bases and J by 6 bases, with 18 bases left in between. The CDR3 is 15 amino acids. Full variable domain (rest looked up from reference TRBV5-1 and TRBJ2-7): KAGVTQTPRYLIKTRGQQVTLSCSPISGHRSVSWYQQTPGQGLQFLFEYFSETQRNKGNFPGRFSGRQFSNSRSEMNVSTLELGDSALYLCASSLTETDNGEQYFGPGTRLTVT.

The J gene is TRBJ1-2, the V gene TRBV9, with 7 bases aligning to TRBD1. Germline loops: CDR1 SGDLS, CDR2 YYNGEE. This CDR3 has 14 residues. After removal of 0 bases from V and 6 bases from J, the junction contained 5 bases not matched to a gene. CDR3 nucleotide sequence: TGTGCCAGCAGCGTAGATCAGGGGGACAATGGCTACACCTTC. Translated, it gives CASSVDQGDNGYTF.

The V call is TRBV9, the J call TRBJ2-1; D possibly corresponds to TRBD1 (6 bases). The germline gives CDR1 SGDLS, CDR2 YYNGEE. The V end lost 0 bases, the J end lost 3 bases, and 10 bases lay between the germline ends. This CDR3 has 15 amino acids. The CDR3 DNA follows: TGTGCCAGCAGCGTAGTTCCGGACAGCTACAATGAGCAGTTCTTC. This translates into CASSVVPDSYNEQFF.

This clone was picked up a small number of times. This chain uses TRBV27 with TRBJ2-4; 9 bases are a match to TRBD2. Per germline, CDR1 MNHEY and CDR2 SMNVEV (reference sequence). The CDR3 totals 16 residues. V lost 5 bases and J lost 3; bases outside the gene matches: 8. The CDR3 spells CASSPGTSHSKNIQYF. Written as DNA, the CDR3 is TGTGCCAGCAGTCCTGGGACTAGCCATAGCAAAAACATTCAGTACTTC.

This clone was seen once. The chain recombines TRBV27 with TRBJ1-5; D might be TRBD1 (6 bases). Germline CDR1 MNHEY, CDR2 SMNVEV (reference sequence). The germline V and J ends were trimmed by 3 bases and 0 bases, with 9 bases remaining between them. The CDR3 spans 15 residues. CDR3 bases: TGTGCCAGCAGTTTGGACAGCTATAGCAATCAGCCCCAGCATTTT. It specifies CASSLDSYSNQPQHF.

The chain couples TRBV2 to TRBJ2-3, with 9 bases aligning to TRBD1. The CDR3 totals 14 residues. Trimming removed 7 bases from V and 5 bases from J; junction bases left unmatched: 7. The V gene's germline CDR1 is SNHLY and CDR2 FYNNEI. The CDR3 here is CASNLDRGEDTQYF. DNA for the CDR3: TGTGCCAGCAATTTAGACAGGGGGGAAGATACGCAGTATTTT.

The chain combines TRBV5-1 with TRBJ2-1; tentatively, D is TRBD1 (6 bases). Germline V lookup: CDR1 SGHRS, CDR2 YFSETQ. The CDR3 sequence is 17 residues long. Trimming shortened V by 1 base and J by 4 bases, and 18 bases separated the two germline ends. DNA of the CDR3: TGCGCCAGCAGCTTGTTGGGTTGGACAGAGTCATACAATGAGCAGTTCTTC. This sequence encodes CASSLLGWTESYNEQFF. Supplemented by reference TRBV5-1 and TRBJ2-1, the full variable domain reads KAGVTQTPRYLIKTRGQQVTLSCSPISGHRSVSWYQQTPGQGLQFLFEYFSETQRNKGNFPGRFSGRQFSNSRSEMNVSTLELGDSALYLCASSLLGWTESYNEQFFGPGTRLTVL.

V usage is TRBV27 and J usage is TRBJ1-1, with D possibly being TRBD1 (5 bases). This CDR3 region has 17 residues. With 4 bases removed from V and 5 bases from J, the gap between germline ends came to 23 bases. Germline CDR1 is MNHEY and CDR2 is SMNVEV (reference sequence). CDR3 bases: TGTGCCAGCAGTTCCATGCCTACAGTGGGGGGTAGGACTGAAGCTTTCTTT. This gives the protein CASSSMPTVGGRTEAFF.

CDR3 residues: CAIGSGGFNQPQHF. The CDR3 DNA reads as TGTGCAATTGGGTCTGGGGGCTTTAATCAGCCCCAGCATTTT. The chain recombines TRBV28 with TRBJ1-5; D is possibly TRBD1 (6 bases). The V gene's germline CDR1 is MDHEN and CDR2 SYDVKM. The CDR3 loop spans 14 amino acids.

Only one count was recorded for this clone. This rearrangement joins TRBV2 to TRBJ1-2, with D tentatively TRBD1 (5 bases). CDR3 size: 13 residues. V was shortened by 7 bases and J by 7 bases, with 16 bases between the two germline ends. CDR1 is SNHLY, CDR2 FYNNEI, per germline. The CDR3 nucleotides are TGTGCCAGCACCCTAGGGGTAGGGGTTGGCTACACCTTC. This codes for CASTLGVGVGYTF.

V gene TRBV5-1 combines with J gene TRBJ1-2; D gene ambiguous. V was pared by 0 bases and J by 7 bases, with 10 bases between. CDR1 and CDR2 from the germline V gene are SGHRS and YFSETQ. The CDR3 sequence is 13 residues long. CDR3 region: CASSLETVTGYTF. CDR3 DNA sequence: TGCGCCAGCAGCTTGGAAACAGTAACTGGCTACACCTTC.

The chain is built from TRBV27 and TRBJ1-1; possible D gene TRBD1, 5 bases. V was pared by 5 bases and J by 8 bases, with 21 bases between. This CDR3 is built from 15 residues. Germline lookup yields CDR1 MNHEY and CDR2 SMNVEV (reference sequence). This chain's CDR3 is CASSPLGTAGTEAFF. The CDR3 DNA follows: TGTGCCAGCAGTCCTCTTGGGACGGCGGGGACCGAAGCTTTCTTT.

The CDR3 sequence: CASSLRPRGQGYTEAFF. CDR3 in DNA: TGCGCCAGCAGCTTACGACCACGAGGCCAGGGCTACACTGAAGCTTTCTTT. This chain joins TRBV5-1 and TRBJ1-1, with D perhaps matching TRBD1 (5 bases). The CDR3 covers 17 residues. Trimming removed 2 bases at V and 3 bases at J, with 20 bases between. Looked up from germline, CDR1 is SGHRS and CDR2 is YFSETQ.

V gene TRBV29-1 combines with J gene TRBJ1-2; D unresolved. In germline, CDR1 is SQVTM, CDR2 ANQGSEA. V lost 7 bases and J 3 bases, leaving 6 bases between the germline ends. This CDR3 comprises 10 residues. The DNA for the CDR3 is TGCAGCGCATCGGACTATGGCTACACCTTC. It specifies CSASDYGYTF.